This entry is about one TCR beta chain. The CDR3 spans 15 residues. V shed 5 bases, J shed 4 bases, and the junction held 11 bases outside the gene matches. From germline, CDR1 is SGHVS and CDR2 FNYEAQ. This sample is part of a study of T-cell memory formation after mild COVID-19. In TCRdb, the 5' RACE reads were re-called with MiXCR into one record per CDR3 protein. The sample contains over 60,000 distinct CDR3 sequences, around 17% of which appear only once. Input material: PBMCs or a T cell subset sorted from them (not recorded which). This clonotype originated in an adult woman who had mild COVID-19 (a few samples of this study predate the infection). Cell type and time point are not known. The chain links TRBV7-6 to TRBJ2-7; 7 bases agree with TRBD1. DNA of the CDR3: TGTGCCAGCAGCCCGCTTACAGGGGCCCCATACGAGCAGTACTTC. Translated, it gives CASSPLTGAPYEQYF. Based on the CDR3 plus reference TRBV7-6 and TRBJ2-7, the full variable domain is GAGVSQSPRYKVTKRGQDVALRCDPISGHVSLYWYRQALGQGPEFLTYFNYEAQQDKSGLPNDRFSAERPEGSISTLTIQRTEQRDSAMYRCASSPLTGAPYEQYFGPGTRLTVT.